This TCR beta chain was sequenced in a study of T cells in Graves' hyperthyroidism and ophthalmopathy. Study-wide results and limits: By a 13 V-J model, ophthalmopathy was set apart from stable hyperthyroidism.

Ten or more counts support this clonotype. Its matching antigen is unknown. CDR3 length equals 13 residues. Trimming stripped 1 base from V and 6 bases from J, with 7 bases between. Germline values: CDR1 SGHTA, CDR2 FQGNSA. There were TCR beta CDR3 regions amplified from RNA transcripts. The HTBI primer set served for first-round RT-PCR of the TCR CDR3. TCRdb reprocessed the multiplex PCR reads via MiXCR and lists one record per CDR3 protein. The table lists roughly 630,000 distinct CDR3 sequences, about 15% of them singletons. Sequenced: blood. This chain connects TRBV7-2 to TRBJ2-4; possible D gene TRBD2, 5 bases. The receptor was isolated from a woman aged 25 to 39 with Graves' hyperthyroidism. The CDR3 loop reads CASSLEAGNIQYF. DNA of the CDR3: TGTGCCAGCAGCTTAGAGGCGGGAAACATTCAGTACTTC.